These T cell receptor beta chains were read from a single sample in a study of shared clonotypes between healthy human individuals. Some clones are missing from TCRdb's copy, which holds only in-frame ones; the method was immunoSEQ multiplex PCR. The sample includes about 580,000 clones, more than 95% of them seen just once. The sample consisted of naive CD8+ T cells sorted from blood. The source is a man under 40 in good health. The CDR3 runs from the conserved cysteine through the conserved F or W. D genes are given only for firm matches. The size field is filled for only some rows; it gives once, few, many or a size class.

d_call,clone_size,cdr3_length,j_call,v_call,cdr3_aa,cdr3_nt
-,once,15,TRBJ2-4,TRBV7-9,CASSRTGAGKNIQYF,TGTGCCAGCAGCCGAACGGGAGCTGGCAAAAACATTCAGTACTTC
-,-,15,TRBJ2-7,TRBV28,CASSLNVGVIYEQYF,TGTGCCAGCAGTTTGAATGTGGGAGTGATCTACGAGCAGTACTTC
-,-,16,TRBJ2-5,TRBV7-9,CASRPVGGRGWETQYF,TGTGCCAGCAGGCCCGTGGGGGGACGGGGCTGGGAGACCCAGTACTTC
TRBD1,-,19,TRBJ2-3,TRBV7-9,CASSSLVASQGTSTDTQYF,TGTGCCAGCAGCTCCTTAGTAGCCTCACAGGGGACCAGCACAGATACGCAGTATTTT
-,-,14,TRBJ2-1,TRBV28,CASTYRDLLDEQFF,TGTGCCAGCACCTACCGGGACCTACTGGATGAGCAGTTCTTC
-,-,14,TRBJ1-1,TRBV27,CASSFGVPGTEAFF,TGTGCCAGCAGTTTCGGGGTCCCAGGCACTGAAGCTTTCTTT
-,-,14,TRBJ2-7,TRBV6-5,CASSSLGFPYEQYF,TGTGCCAGCAGTTCCCTAGGGTTCCCCTACGAGCAGTACTTC
-,once,13,TRBJ2-1,TRBV11-3,CASSSHGGFEQFF,TGTGCCAGCAGCTCTCACGGGGGTTTTGAGCAGTTCTTC
TRBD1,-,14,TRBJ2-7,TRBV7-6,CASSLAARGREQYF,TGTGCCAGCAGCTTAGCCGCCAGGGGGCGGGAGCAGTACTTC
TRBD1,-,14,TRBJ2-1,TRBV29-1,CSVIRDRNINEQFF,TGCAGCGTAATCCGGGACAGGAACATCAATGAGCAGTTCTTC
-,-,16,TRBJ2-3,TRBV7-8,CASSTGTAPSTDTQYF,TGTGCCAGCAGCACGGGGACGGCTCCTAGCACAGATACGCAGTATTTT
-,-,15,TRBJ1-1,TRBV4-2,CASSQEYKERTEAFF,TGTGCCAGCAGCCAAGAATACAAGGAGAGGACTGAAGCTTTCTTT
-,-,15,TRBJ2-7,TRBV4-3,CASSQDLSASYEQYF,TGCGCCAGCAGCCAAGATCTATCAGCGAGCTACGAGCAGTACTTC
-,-,14,TRBJ2-7,TRBV28,CASSLAYLRYEQYF,TGTGCCAGCAGTTTAGCGTATTTGCGGTACGAGCAGTACTTC
-,-,13,TRBJ2-1,TRBV7-9,CASSLEAGDEQFF,TGTGCCAGCAGCTTAGAAGCCGGGGATGAGCAGTTCTTC
-,-,14,TRBJ1-1,TRBV19,CASSRGGVNTEAFF,TGTGCCAGTAGTAGGGGGGGAGTGAACACTGAAGCTTTCTTT
-,-,13,TRBJ2-1,TRBV9,CASSVAQFNEQFF,TGTGCCAGCAGCGTAGCCCAGTTCAATGAGCAGTTCTTC
-,-,15,TRBJ2-1,TRBV29-1,CSVLKYGPILDEQFF,TGCAGCGTTCTTAAATACGGGCCAATATTGGATGAGCAGTTCTTC
-,-,14,TRBJ2-7,TRBV13,CASSLDGSMYEQYF,TGTGCCAGCAGCTTAGATGGATCGATGTACGAGCAGTACTTC
TRBD1,-,15,TRBJ2-7,TRBV7-9,CASSFGTGGTYEQYF,TGTGCCAGCAGCTTCGGGACAGGGGGAACCTACGAGCAGTACTTC
-,-,14,TRBJ2-7,TRBV18,CASSPPGFNYEQYF,TGTGCCAGCTCACCACCGGGTTTTAATTATGAGCAGTACTTC
-,-,14,TRBJ2-3,TRBV27,CASNSHDLTDTQYF,TGTGCCAGCAACAGCCATGACCTCACAGATACGCAGTATTTT
-,once,13,TRBJ2-5,TRBV4-3,CASSQGTQETQYF,TGCGCCAGCAGCCAGGGGACACAAGAGACCCAGTACTTC
TRBD1,-,14,TRBJ2-7,TRBV27,CASSLSRDSYEQYF,TGTGCCAGCAGCTTATCCCGGGACAGCTACGAGCAGTACTTC
TRBD1,-,14,TRBJ2-7,TRBV9,CASSAPGQTYEQYF,TGTGCCAGCAGCGCACCGGGACAGACCTACGAGCAGTACTTC
TRBD2,-,16,TRBJ2-2,TRBV7-9,CASSLEGLVRTGELFF,TGTGCCAGCAGCTTAGAGGGACTAGTTCGCACCGGGGAGCTGTTTTTT
-,-,13,TRBJ1-5,TRBV19,CASNRGGVQPQHF,TGTGCCAGTAACCGAGGGGGGGTTCAGCCCCAGCATTTT
-,-,13,TRBJ2-2,TRBV7-3,CASNFKDTGELFF,TGTGCCAGCAACTTCAAGGACACCGGGGAGCTGTTTTTT
-,-,14,TRBJ2-1,TRBV7-9,CASSSSISYNEQFF,TGTGCCAGCAGCTCCTCGATCTCCTACAATGAGCAGTTCTTC
-,once,13,TRBJ2-7,TRBV28,CASSLSGNYEQYF,TGTGCCAGCAGTTTATCTGGGAACTACGAGCAGTACTTC